This TCR beta chain was identified in a study of blood T cell repertoires in COVID-19. Study-wide background: Collection of acute and convalescent COVID-19 samples took place in the United States, Italy and Spain. PBMCs, B-cell-depleted T cells, or T cells were the source of the cDNA or gDNA that made up the material.

Per the study methods: Nucleated cell counts were estimated from reference gene primer amplification. Produced via immunoSEQ multiplex PCR; TCRdb's table is partial and in-frame only. D and trimming were read from the DNA, whereas the V and J calls and clone size are those reported in that table. This table holds around 140,000 clones, around 82% found once. Germline V gene sequence: CDR1 KGHSH, CDR2 LQKENI. The CDR3 runs 15 residues. J lost 5 bases, V lost 5 bases, and 9 bases had no gene match. The TCR was taken from a man in his 60s with acute or convalescent COVID-19. V is TRBV18 and J is TRBJ2-7; TRBD2 aligns across 10 bases. The sequencing sample was made of peripheral blood. CDR3 amino acids: CASSSLAGERNEQYF. The CDR3 DNA sequence: TGTGCCAGCTCATCCCTAGCGGGAGAGCGAAACGAGCAGTACTTC. The whole variable domain, remainder taken from reference TRBV18 and TRBJ2-7, is NAGVMQNPRHLVRRRGQEARLRCSPMKGHSHVYWYRQLPEEGLKFMVYLQKENIIDESGMPKERFSAEFPKEGPSILRIQQVVRGDSAAYFCASSSLAGERNEQYFGPGTRLTVT.